Sequencing of this TCR beta chain was carried out in a study of blood T cell repertoires in COVID-19. Looking at the study overall: COVID-19 samples, acute and convalescent, were from the United States, Italy and Spain. From T cells, B-cell-depleted T cells, or PBMCs came the material, which was cDNA or gDNA.

The germline gives CDR1 MNHEY, CDR2 SVGAGI. V lost 0 bases, J lost 2 bases, and 4 bases stayed unmatched. The CDR3 is 15 residues long. Authors' analysis steps: Amplification from reference gene primers served as the basis for estimated nucleated cell counts. Clones were read by immunoSEQ multiplex PCR, and TCRdb kept only the in-frame ones, dropping some. The V and J calls and clone size come from that table; D and trimming were worked out from the DNA. The top ten clones hold 4% of a sample with a few hundred thousand clones, 88% of them seen once. This receptor was identified in a man aged 55 to 70 who had recovered from COVID-19. Material: peripheral blood. The rearrangement joins TRBV6-5 to TRBJ2-7; 7 nucleotides agree with TRBD1. CDR3 amino acids: CASSYSGQGAYEQYF. The CDR3 DNA sequence: TGTGCCAGCAGTTACTCTGGGCAGGGGGCCTACGAGCAGTACTTC.